Following are 24 T cell receptor beta chains from one sample sequenced in a study of blood T cell repertoires in COVID-19. Method: immunoSEQ multiplex PCR; TCRdb's copy keeps in-frame clones and lacks some. The sample includes some 120,000 clones, more than 70% of them seen just once. The sequenced sample consisted of peripheral blood. Receptors were obtained from a man between 65 and 85 years old with acute or convalescent COVID-19.

The chain links TRBV5-1 to TRBJ2-5; 8 nucleotides agree with TRBD2. V was pared by 4 bases and J by 2 bases, with 16 bases of the junction left unmatched. Germline loops: CDR1 SGHRS, CDR2 YFSETQ. The CDR3 length is 18 residues. The CDR3, as DNA: TGCGCCAGCAGCCTTACGATTCGGGGGGGCCGAAGGCAAGAGACCCAGTACTTC. Protein sequence: CASSLTIRGGRRQETQYF.

The chain has TRBV9 and TRBJ2-2; D perhaps matches TRBD1 (6 bases). The CDR3 sequence is 15 residues long. The ends were cut back, 0 bases at V and 4 bases at J, with 10 bases in the middle. The germline CDR1 and CDR2 sequences are SGDLS and YYNGEE. The DNA of the CDR3 is TGTGCCAGCAGCGTAGGACAGGCTGTCACCGGGGAGCTGTTTTTT. Amino acids: CASSVGQAVTGELFF.

The rearrangement joins TRBV4-1 to TRBJ1-5; D gene unclear. Trimming pared 1 base from V and 0 bases from J, leaving 7 bases between. The CDR3 has 15 amino acids. The germline gives CDR1 MGHRA, CDR2 YSYEKL. Written as DNA, the CDR3 is TGCGCCAGCAGCCAAGCGGGAAATAGCAATCAGCCCCAGCATTTT. This sequence encodes CASSQAGNSNQPQHF.

The sample holds a few counts of this clone. The gene calls are TRBV25-1 and TRBJ2-1; the match to TRBD2 covers 7 bases. The germline CDR1 and CDR2 sequences are MGHDK and SYGVNS. CDR3 length: 15 amino acids. The V segment lost 3 bases and the J segment 10 bases; nucleotides outside the gene matches: 12. The CDR3 DNA sequence: TGTGCCAGCAGTGACCCACCAAAAGGACTAGGGGAGCAGTTCTTC. This gives the protein CASSDPPKGLGEQFF.

The chain uses TRBV19 and TRBJ2-1, with 11 nucleotides matching TRBD2. The CDR3 extends over 18 amino acids. The V and J ends lost 4 bases and 2 bases, in that order; junction bases with no gene match: 10. CDR1 is LNHDA, CDR2 SQIVND, per germline (reference sequence). The CDR3 DNA follows: TGTGCCAGTAGTACCCCAAGGGGACTAGCGGAGACCTACAATGAGCAGTTCTTC. Translating gives CASSTPRGLAETYNEQFF.

J is TRBJ1-1 and V is TRBV27; TRBD1 might be the D (6 bases). Germline assignment: CDR1 MNHEY and CDR2 SMNVEV (reference sequence). The CDR3 is 15 amino acids. The V gene lost 4 bases and the J gene lost 3 bases, with 15 bases spanning the gap. The CDR3 DNA follows: TGTGCCAGCAGTTGGCAGGGGCGGGGGGACACTGAAGCTTTCTTT. This gives the protein CASSWQGRGDTEAFF.

The chain is built from TRBV5-1 and TRBJ2-7; 10 bases agree with TRBD1. The germline V gene encodes CDR1 SGHRS and CDR2 YFSETQ. V was pared by 3 bases and J by 4 bases, with 1 base of the junction left unmatched. The CDR3 is made up of 13 amino acids. CDR3 loop: CASSWDRGYEQYF. DNA of the CDR3: TGCGCCAGCAGCTGGGACAGGGGATACGAGCAGTACTTC. Complete variable domain (other parts from reference TRBV5-1 and TRBJ2-7): KAGVTQTPRYLIKTRGQQVTLSCSPISGHRSVSWYQQTPGQGLQFLFEYFSETQRNKGNFPGRFSGRQFSNSRSEMNVSTLELGDSALYLCASSWDRGYEQYFGPGTRLTVT.

The chain couples TRBV14 to TRBJ2-7; TRBD2 matches 7 bases. The V gene's germline CDR1 is SGHDN and CDR2 FVKESK. With V trimmed by 4 bases and J by 0 bases, 15 bases remained unmatched. The CDR3 consists of 18 residues. The CDR3 sequence is CASSLALSRRGSSYEQYF. The CDR3 region has the DNA TGTGCCAGCAGCCTAGCCCTCTCGAGGCGGGGGAGCTCCTACGAGCAGTACTTC.

The chain couples TRBV5-5 to TRBJ1-5; 9 nucleotides align to TRBD1. The CDR3 extends over 14 amino acids. Trimming cost V 4 bases and J 4 bases; bases outside gene matches: 3. Germline CDR1 is SGHKS and CDR2 is YYEKEE (reference sequence). The CDR3 spells CASSATGGNQPQHF. In nucleotides, the CDR3 is TGTGCCAGCAGCGCGACAGGGGGGAATCAGCCCCAGCATTTT.

This rearrangement joins TRBV6-5 to TRBJ1-5; 8 bases map to TRBD1. The V and J ends lost 5 bases and 6 bases, in that order; junction bases with no gene match: 6. CDR3 length: 14 residues. The germline V gene encodes CDR1 MNHEY and CDR2 SVGAGI. Written as DNA, the CDR3 is TGTGCCAGCAGTCAGGGGGCGCGGGGTCAGCCCCAGCATTTT. It encodes CASSQGARGQPQHF.

V usage is TRBV19 and J usage is TRBJ1-5; tentative D call: TRBD1 (6 bases). With 4 bases removed from V and 5 bases from J, the gap between germline ends came to 21 bases. The V gene's germline CDR1 is LNHDA and CDR2 SQIVND (reference sequence). The CDR3 covers 17 residues. DNA for the CDR3: TGTGCCAGTAGTAAGGACAGTCGCAAGATCGGGGATCAGCCCCAGCATTTT. Translating gives CASSKDSRKIGDQPQHF. The full variable domain, in which reference TRBV19 and TRBJ1-5 provide the parts outside the CDR3, is DGGITQSPKYLFRKEGQNVTLSCEQNLNHDAMYWYRQDPGQGLRLIYYSQIVNDFQKGDIAEGYSVSREKKESFPLTVTSAQKNPTAFYLCASSKDSRKIGDQPQHFGDGTRLSIL.

The rearrangement links TRBV6-5 to TRBJ2-7; D might be TRBD1 (6 bases). The CDR3 runs to 14 residues. V gave up 7 bases and J gave up 3 bases, with 16 bases separating them. Germline V lookup: CDR1 MNHEY, CDR2 SVGAGI. CDR3 in amino acids: CASTDRLGSYEQYF. In DNA form, the CDR3 reads TGTGCCAGCACAGACAGGTTGGGAAGCTACGAGCAGTACTTC.

The rearrangement links TRBV5-6 to TRBJ1-4; 7 bases line up with TRBD1. The CDR3 is 14 amino acids. Germline V gene sequence: CDR1 SGHDT, CDR2 YYEEEE. V lost 0 bases, J lost 7 bases, and 3 bases stayed unmatched. The CDR3 is CASSLVSGGEKLFF. The CDR3 region has the DNA TGTGCCAGCAGCTTGGTTTCAGGGGGTGAAAAACTGTTTTTT.

This clone was detected only a few times. For the CDR3, the DNA is TGTGCCAGCAGTTCGTGGGGGCGAGGAAACACCATATATTTT. Amino acid sequence: CASSSWGRGNTIYF. V usage is TRBV5-6 and J usage is TRBJ1-3, with TRBD1 as a possible D gene (6 bases). V shed 5 bases and J shed 4 bases, with 13 bases lying between them. This CDR3 contains 14 residues. CDR1 is SGHDT and CDR2 is YYEEEE in the germline V gene.

This clone was counted between two and nine times. The chain employs TRBV11-2 and TRBJ1-1; 8 nucleotides align to TRBD1. CDR3 length: 15 amino acids. After removal of 5 bases from V and 6 bases from J, the junction contained 11 bases not matched to a gene. Germline-derived CDR1 and CDR2 are SGHAT and FQNNGV. The CDR3 sequence: CASSHRTGRGPEAFF. The CDR3 DNA sequence: TGTGCCAGCAGCCACAGGACAGGGAGAGGACCTGAAGCTTTCTTT.

J is TRBJ2-7 and V is TRBV28, with 8 nucleotides matching TRBD1. Germline-derived CDR1 and CDR2 are MDHEN and SYDVKM. The CDR3 runs to 15 residues. Trimming removed 5 bases from V and 3 bases from J; junction bases left unmatched: 9. CDR3 loop: CASSPVDREYYEQYF. CDR3 nucleotides: TGTGCCAGCAGTCCGGTGGACAGGGAGTACTACGAGCAGTACTTC.

The count of this clone is one. V and J are TRBV7-9 and TRBJ1-1; D is unresolved. The CDR3 has 12 amino acids. CDR1 SEHNR and CDR2 FQNEAQ come from the germline V gene (reference sequence). V was pared by 1 base and J by 5 bases, with 5 bases between. In nucleotides, the CDR3 is TGTGCCAGCAGCTTAGAGAGTACTGAAGCTTTCTTT. Protein: CASSLESTEAFF.

The count of this clone is one. J is TRBJ2-3 and V is TRBV2; D is perhaps TRBD1 (7 bases). The CDR3 extends over 15 amino acids. Between the trimmed V and J ends, which lost 7 bases and 1 base, there was a span of 15 bases. Per the germline V gene, CDR1 is SNHLY and CDR2 is FYNNEI. This chain's CDR3 is CASMQQGTRTDTQYF. The CDR3 nucleotides read TGTGCCAGCATGCAACAGGGGACTCGCACAGATACGCAGTATTTT.

The rearrangement uses TRBV11-2 and TRBJ2-7, with TRBD1 matching 7 bases. Germline CDR1 reads SGHAT; CDR2 reads FQNNGV. V shed 6 bases, J shed 3 bases, and the junction held 8 bases outside the gene matches. CDR3 length: 14 amino acids. The CDR3 nucleotides read TGTGCCAGCAGGAAGGGACAGAATAACTACGAGCAGTACTTC. Residues: CASRKGQNNYEQYF.

CDR3 bases: TGTGCCAGCAGCCGACTAGCAGGAGGGGCCGAGCAGTACTTC. It codes for CASSRLAGGAEQYF. The gene calls are TRBV27 and TRBJ2-7, with TRBD2 identical over 7 bases. The CDR3 covers 14 residues. V was clipped by 6 bases and J by 6 bases; unmatched bases: 11. Per the germline V gene, CDR1 is MNHEY and CDR2 is SMNVEV (reference sequence).

The genes are TRBV28 and TRBJ1-2, with D unresolved. This CDR3 has 11 amino acids. Trimming pared 4 bases from V and 8 bases from J, leaving 8 bases between. The germline V gene has CDR1 MDHEN and CDR2 SYDVKM. CDR3 sequence reads: CASSSHRGYTF. The CDR3 coding sequence is TGTGCCAGCAGTTCCCACAGAGGCTACACCTTC.

CDR3 nucleotide sequence: TGTGCCAGCAGTCTATATAGGATAGGAGGGAAATTTGCAACTAATGAAAAACTGTTTTTT. This encodes CASSLYRIGGKFATNEKLFF. The chain combines TRBV6-6 with TRBJ1-4; D is uncertain. The CDR3 is made up of 20 amino acids. Germline V gene data show CDR1 as MNHNY and CDR2 as SVGAGI (reference sequence). V shed 5 bases and J shed 0 bases, with 25 bases lying between them.

A remark on this clone: One junction end disagrees with the germline gene, perhaps due to a read error. This sample includes further DNA sequences coding for the same CDR3. The V and J genes are TRBV6-5 and TRBJ2-7, with a tentative D call TRBD1 (5 bases). Germline lookup yields CDR1 MNHEY and CDR2 SVGAGI. This CDR3 is built from 13 residues. The DNA for the CDR3 is TGTGCCAGCGGAAAGGGGCTCGAGTACGAGCAGTATTTC. The encoded protein is CASGKGLEYEQYF.

In its sample, this clone was seen a few times. The chain uses TRBV28 and TRBJ1-3, with 8 bases lining up with TRBD1. There are 17 residues in the CDR3. CDR1 is MDHEN, CDR2 SYDVKM, per germline. V was clipped by 1 base and J by 4 bases; unmatched bases: 9. This CDR3 reads CASSLLLRDRPGNTIYF. Written as DNA, the CDR3 is TGTGCCAGCAGTTTATTACTTAGGGACAGGCCAGGAAACACCATATATTTT. Full variable domain (outside the CDR3, taken from reference TRBV28 and TRBJ1-3): DVKVTQSSRYLVKRTGEKVFLECVQDMDHENMFWYRQDPGLGLRLIYFSYDVKMKEKGDIPEGYSVSREKKERFSLILESASTNQTSMYLCASSLLLRDRPGNTIYFGEGSWLTVV.